Listed below are T cell receptor beta chains from one sample, sequenced in a study of blood T cell repertoires in COVID-19. The table came from immunoSEQ multiplex PCR; TCRdb's copy has only in-frame clones and leaves some out. This table has roughly 250,000 clones, 85% to 90% appearing once. Sequencing input: peripheral blood. These receptors were obtained from a man aged 25 to 40 with acute or convalescent COVID-19. CDR3s include the opening cysteine and the closing phenylalanine or tryptophan. Each record gives: clone size, V gene, D gene, J gene, CDR3 protein, CDR3 DNA. D genes are given only for firm matches. Size values are once, few and many counts, or a class for expanded clones, and some rows have none.

abundance: once
v_gene: TRBV28
d_gene: .
j_gene: TRBJ1-1
CDR3aa: CATRDTLNTEAFF
CDR3nt: TGTGCCACCCGGGACACTTTGAACACTGAAGCTTTCTTT

abundance: .
v_gene: TRBV9
d_gene: .
j_gene: TRBJ1-1
CDR3aa: CASSSTLTGIAEAFF
CDR3nt: TGTGCCAGCAGCTCTACCTTAACAGGGATCGCTGAAGCTTTCTTT

abundance: .
v_gene: TRBV5-1
d_gene: .
j_gene: TRBJ2-1
CDR3aa: CASRQGWNEQFF
CDR3nt: TGCGCCAGCAGGCAGGGGTGGAATGAGCAGTTCTTC

abundance: many
v_gene: TRBV7-3
d_gene: .
j_gene: TRBJ1-1
CDR3aa: CASSSQDNTEAFF
CDR3nt: TGTGCCAGCAGCTCACAGGATAACACTGAAGCTTTCTTT

abundance: .
v_gene: TRBV19
d_gene: .
j_gene: TRBJ1-5
CDR3aa: CASSLRSFDQPQHF
CDR3nt: TGTGCCAGTAGTCTACGATCGTTCGATCAGCCCCAGCATTTT

abundance: .
v_gene: TRBV30
d_gene: .
j_gene: TRBJ2-3
CDR3aa: CAWSLKTSTDTQYF
CDR3nt: TGTGCCTGGAGCCTAAAGACTAGCACAGATACGCAGTATTTT

abundance: .
v_gene: TRBV5-5
d_gene: TRBD2
j_gene: TRBJ2-1
CDR3aa: CASSFRTGPGLAGVNEQFF
CDR3nt: TGTGCCAGCAGCTTTAGGACAGGGCCGGGACTAGCGGGAGTAAATGAGCAGTTCTTC

abundance: .
v_gene: TRBV2
d_gene: .
j_gene: TRBJ1-5
CDR3aa: CASKKMTESNQPQHF
CDR3nt: TGTGCCAGCAAAAAGATGACAGAAAGCAATCAGCCCCAGCATTTT

abundance: .
v_gene: TRBV5-1
d_gene: TRBD2
j_gene: TRBJ2-3
CDR3aa: CASSLLAGGGDTQYF
CDR3nt: TGCGCCAGCAGCTTACTAGCGGGAGGAGGAGATACGCAGTATTTT

abundance: .
v_gene: TRBV7-3
d_gene: TRBD1
j_gene: TRBJ2-5
CDR3aa: CASSRGQGQTQYF
CDR3nt: TGTGCCAGCAGCCGCGGACAGGGGCAGACCCAGTACTTC

abundance: .
v_gene: TRBV18
d_gene: .
j_gene: TRBJ2-5
CDR3aa: CASSPEMETQYF
CDR3nt: TGTGCCAGCTCACCGGAGATGGAGACCCAGTACTTC

abundance: .
v_gene: TRBV3-1/TRBV3-2
d_gene: .
j_gene: TRBJ2-7
CDR3aa: CASSRSGGSYEQYF
CDR3nt: TGTGCCAGCAGCCGTTCCGGGGGCTCCTACGAGCAGTACTTC

abundance: .
v_gene: TRBV6-5
d_gene: TRBD1
j_gene: TRBJ1-1
CDR3aa: CASSRSTGKVAEAFF
CDR3nt: TGTGCCAGCAGTCGGTCGACAGGGAAGGTCGCTGAAGCTTTCTTT

abundance: .
v_gene: TRBV9
d_gene: TRBD2
j_gene: TRBJ2-3
CDR3aa: CASKSGGTSTDTQYF
CDR3nt: TGTGCCAGCAAAAGCGGGGGTACTAGCACAGATACGCAGTATTTT

abundance: .
v_gene: TRBV28
d_gene: TRBD1
j_gene: TRBJ2-4
CDR3aa: CASSVSGGQGLIQYF
CDR3nt: TGTGCCAGCTCTGTCAGTGGGGGACAGGGGTTAATTCAGTACTTC

abundance: .
v_gene: TRBV28
d_gene: .
j_gene: TRBJ1-5
CDR3aa: CASRSGVQPQHF
CDR3nt: TGTGCCAGCAGGTCCGGAGTTCAGCCCCAGCATTTT

abundance: .
v_gene: TRBV5-4
d_gene: .
j_gene: TRBJ2-2
CDR3aa: CASSLSQNTGELFF
CDR3nt: TGTGCCAGCAGCTTGTCCCAGAACACCGGGGAGCTGTTTTTT

abundance: .
v_gene: TRBV27
d_gene: .
j_gene: TRBJ1-6
CDR3aa: CASTAGAFGSLHF
CDR3nt: TGTGCCAGCACGGCAGGGGCCTTTGGGTCCCTCCACTTT

abundance: .
v_gene: TRBV5-4
d_gene: .
j_gene: TRBJ2-1
CDR3aa: CASRDERGWNEQFF
CDR3nt: TGTGCCAGCAGGGATGAGAGGGGGTGGAATGAGCAGTTCTTC

abundance: .
v_gene: TRBV7-6
d_gene: TRBD2
j_gene: TRBJ2-7
CDR3aa: CASSYSGGAGEQYF
CDR3nt: TGTGCCAGCAGCTATAGCGGGGGGGCAGGGGAGCAGTACTTC

abundance: .
v_gene: TRBV11-2
d_gene: .
j_gene: TRBJ1-1
CDR3aa: CASSLESSPNTEAFF
CDR3nt: TGTGCCAGCAGCTTAGAATCCAGTCCGAACACTGAAGCTTTCTTT

abundance: .
v_gene: TRBV11-3
d_gene: .
j_gene: TRBJ2-1
CDR3aa: CASSLGWTMYNEQFF
CDR3nt: TGTGCCAGCAGCTTAGGGTGGACAATGTACAATGAGCAGTTCTTC

abundance: .
v_gene: TRBV5-6
d_gene: .
j_gene: TRBJ1-3
CDR3aa: CASQGGDTSGNTIYF
CDR3nt: TGTGCCAGCCAGGGAGGGGATACCTCTGGAAACACCATATATTTT

abundance: .
v_gene: TRBV27
d_gene: .
j_gene: TRBJ2-1
CDR3aa: CASSLFRGDEQFF
CDR3nt: TGTGCCAGCAGTTTATTTCGCGGCGATGAGCAGTTCTTC

abundance: .
v_gene: TRBV4-1
d_gene: TRBD2
j_gene: TRBJ2-3
CDR3aa: CASSREWPSGGMDRDTQYF
CDR3nt: TGCGCCAGCAGCCGGGAATGGCCTAGCGGGGGAATGGATAGAGATACGCAGTATTTT

abundance: .
v_gene: TRBV7-8
d_gene: TRBD1
j_gene: TRBJ1-4
CDR3aa: CASSLGGTGDNEKLFF
CDR3nt: TGTGCCAGCAGCTTGGGGGGGACAGGCGATAATGAAAAACTGTTTTTT

abundance: .
v_gene: TRBV7-8
d_gene: .
j_gene: TRBJ1-2
CDR3aa: CASSLDAESYGYTF
CDR3nt: TGTGCCAGCAGCTTAGATGCAGAATCATATGGCTACACCTTC

abundance: once
v_gene: TRBV7-6
d_gene: TRBD2
j_gene: TRBJ2-2
CDR3aa: CASSLTSGGTNTGELFF
CDR3nt: TGTGCCAGCAGCTTAACTAGCGGGGGCACGAACACCGGGGAGCTGTTTTTT

abundance: .
v_gene: TRBV10-3
d_gene: TRBD1
j_gene: TRBJ2-1
CDR3aa: CAISDPGQGYNEQFF
CDR3nt: TGTGCCATCAGTGATCCGGGACAGGGGTATAATGAGCAGTTCTTC

abundance: .
v_gene: TRBV6-1
d_gene: TRBD2
j_gene: TRBJ2-2
CDR3aa: CASSEGLAGNTGELFF
CDR3nt: TGTGCCAGCAGTGAAGGACTAGCGGGAAACACCGGGGAGCTGTTTTTT

abundance: .
v_gene: TRBV3-1/TRBV3-2
d_gene: .
j_gene: TRBJ1-2
CDR3aa: CASSGYMGYTF
CDR3nt: TGTGCCAGCAGCGGTTACATGGGCTACACCTTC

abundance: .
v_gene: TRBV28
d_gene: TRBD1
j_gene: TRBJ2-1
CDR3aa: CASNQGVGEQFF
CDR3nt: TGTGCCAGCAACCAGGGGGTAGGTGAGCAGTTCTTC

abundance: .
v_gene: TRBV3-1/TRBV3-2
d_gene: TRBD1
j_gene: TRBJ1-4
CDR3aa: CASRAGQGNEKLFF
CDR3nt: TGTGCCAGCAGGGCGGGACAGGGTAATGAAAAACTGTTTTTT

abundance: .
v_gene: TRBV9
d_gene: .
j_gene: TRBJ2-1
CDR3aa: CASSRQVAQFF
CDR3nt: TGTGCCAGCAGTCGACAGGTCGCGCAGTTCTTC

abundance: .
v_gene: TRBV6-1
d_gene: .
j_gene: TRBJ1-6
CDR3aa: CASSERTETGSPLHF
CDR3nt: TGTGCCAGCAGTGAACGGACTGAGACCGGGTCACCCCTCCACTTT

abundance: few
v_gene: TRBV7-9
d_gene: .
j_gene: TRBJ2-7
CDR3aa: CASSPGSYEQYF
CDR3nt: TGTGCCAGCAGCCCTGGGAGCTACGAGCAGTACTTC

abundance: .
v_gene: TRBV10-3
d_gene: .
j_gene: TRBJ2-1
CDR3aa: CAIRRTPDPYNEQFF
CDR3nt: TGTGCCATCAGGAGGACACCCGACCCGTACAATGAGCAGTTCTTC

abundance: .
v_gene: TRBV28
d_gene: TRBD1
j_gene: TRBJ2-2
CDR3aa: CASSRQGGTGELFF
CDR3nt: TGTGCCAGCAGCCGACAGGGGGGCACCGGGGAGCTGTTTTTT

abundance: .
v_gene: TRBV6-6
d_gene: TRBD2
j_gene: TRBJ2-2
CDR3aa: CASSTRLAGGLGELFF
CDR3nt: TGTGCCAGCAGTACCAGACTAGCGGGAGGGCTTGGGGAGCTGTTTTTT

abundance: once
v_gene: TRBV5-6
d_gene: TRBD1
j_gene: TRBJ1-2
CDR3aa: CASSPRTGHYGYTF
CDR3nt: TGTGCCAGCAGCCCAAGGACAGGGCACTATGGCTACACCTTC

abundance: .
v_gene: TRBV6-6
d_gene: TRBD1
j_gene: TRBJ1-6
CDR3aa: CASGDAGQGNSPLHF
CDR3nt: TGTGCCAGCGGTGACGCGGGACAGGGTAATTCACCCCTCCACTTT

abundance: .
v_gene: TRBV14
d_gene: .
j_gene: TRBJ1-4
CDR3aa: CASSQEGRGRLNEKLFF
CDR3nt: TGTGCCAGCAGCCAAGAAGGGAGGGGACGACTTAATGAAAAACTGTTTTTT

abundance: .
v_gene: TRBV6-5
d_gene: .
j_gene: TRBJ1-6
CDR3aa: CASSYEGGNSPLHF
CDR3nt: TGTGCCAGCAGTTACGAGGGAGGTAATTCACCCCTCCACTTT

abundance: .
v_gene: TRBV6-5
d_gene: TRBD1
j_gene: TRBJ1-4
CDR3aa: CASRSQGSDEKLFF
CDR3nt: TGTGCCAGCAGATCACAGGGGTCGGATGAAAAACTGTTTTTT

abundance: .
v_gene: TRBV7-3
d_gene: .
j_gene: TRBJ2-3
CDR3aa: CASSLSSADTQYF
CDR3nt: TGTGCCAGCAGCTTATCTAGTGCAGATACGCAGTATTTT

abundance: .
v_gene: TRBV24-1
d_gene: TRBD2
j_gene: TRBJ2-1
CDR3aa: CATSEGSGEVWEQFF
CDR3nt: TGTGCCACCTCGGAGGGTAGCGGGGAGGTCTGGGAGCAGTTCTTC

abundance: .
v_gene: TRBV30
d_gene: .
j_gene: TRBJ2-2
CDR3aa: CAWSASRTDNTGELFF
CDR3nt: TGTGCCTGGAGTGCCTCTCGGACAGACAACACCGGGGAGCTGTTTTTT

abundance: .
v_gene: TRBV28
d_gene: .
j_gene: TRBJ2-7
CDR3aa: CASSLRQPPEQYF
CDR3nt: TGTGCCAGCAGCCTGCGACAGCCTCCGGAGCAGTACTTC

abundance: few
v_gene: TRBV11-3
d_gene: .
j_gene: TRBJ2-7
CDR3aa: CASSFQGDEQYF
CDR3nt: TGTGCCAGCAGCTTCCAGGGTGACGAGCAGTACTTC

abundance: .
v_gene: TRBV28
d_gene: TRBD1
j_gene: TRBJ2-7
CDR3aa: CASSLQGAYEQYF
CDR3nt: TGTGCCAGCAGCCTACAGGGGGCTTACGAGCAGTACTTC

abundance: .
v_gene: TRBV20-1
d_gene: .
j_gene: TRBJ1-1
CDR3aa: CSNLGNTEAFF
CDR3nt: TGCAGCAACCTAGGAAACACTGAAGCTTTCTTT

abundance: .
v_gene: TRBV5-3
d_gene: .
j_gene: TRBJ2-7
CDR3aa: CARSPGLFYEQYF
CDR3nt: TGTGCCAGAAGCCCGGGACTCTTCTACGAGCAGTACTTC

abundance: .
v_gene: TRBV2
d_gene: .
j_gene: TRBJ2-3
CDR3aa: CASSSLVQADTQYF
CDR3nt: TGTGCCAGCAGTAGCTTGGTACAGGCAGATACGCAGTATTTT

abundance: .
v_gene: TRBV19
d_gene: .
j_gene: TRBJ2-3
CDR3aa: CASSERGATDTQYF
CDR3nt: TGTGCCAGTAGTGAACGGGGGGCCACAGATACGCAGTATTTT

abundance: .
v_gene: TRBV28
d_gene: TRBD1
j_gene: TRBJ1-1
CDR3aa: CASRGTGTGDTEAFF
CDR3nt: TGTGCCAGCAGGGGAACGGGGACAGGGGACACTGAAGCTTTCTTT